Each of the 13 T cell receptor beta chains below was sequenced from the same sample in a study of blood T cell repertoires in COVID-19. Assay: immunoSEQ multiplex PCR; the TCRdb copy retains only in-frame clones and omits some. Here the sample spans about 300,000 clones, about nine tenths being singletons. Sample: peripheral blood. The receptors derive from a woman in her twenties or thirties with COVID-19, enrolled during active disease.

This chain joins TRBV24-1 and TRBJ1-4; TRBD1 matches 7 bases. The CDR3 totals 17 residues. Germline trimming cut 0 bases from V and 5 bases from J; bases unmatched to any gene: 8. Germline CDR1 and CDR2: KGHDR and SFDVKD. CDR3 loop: CATSDLYFDRVNEKLFF. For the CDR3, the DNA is TGTGCCACCAGTGATTTGTATTTCGACAGGGTGAATGAAAAACTGTTTTTT.

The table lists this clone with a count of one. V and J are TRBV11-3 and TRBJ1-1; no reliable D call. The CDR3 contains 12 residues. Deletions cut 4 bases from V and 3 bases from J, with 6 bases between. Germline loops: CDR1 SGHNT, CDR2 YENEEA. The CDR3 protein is CASSSSHTEAFF. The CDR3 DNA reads TGTGCCAGCAGCTCCTCCCACACTGAAGCTTTCTTT.

The DNA for the CDR3 is TGTGCCAGCAGTAGGGACAGAGGCCTCAATGAAAAACTGTTTTTT. Translation: CASSRDRGLNEKLFF. This chain joins TRBV6-5 and TRBJ1-4; 7 bases line up with TRBD1. The V segment lost 5 bases and the J segment 5 bases; nucleotides outside the gene matches: 8. The germline gives CDR1 MNHEY, CDR2 SVGAGI. The CDR3 consists of 15 residues.

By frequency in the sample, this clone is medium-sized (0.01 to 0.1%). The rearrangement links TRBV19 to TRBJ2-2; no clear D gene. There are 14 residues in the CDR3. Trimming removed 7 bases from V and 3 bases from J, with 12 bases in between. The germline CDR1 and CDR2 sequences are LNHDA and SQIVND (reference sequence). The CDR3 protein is CASKGSGDTGELFF. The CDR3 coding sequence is TGTGCCAGTAAAGGTAGTGGAGACACCGGGGAGCTGTTTTTT.

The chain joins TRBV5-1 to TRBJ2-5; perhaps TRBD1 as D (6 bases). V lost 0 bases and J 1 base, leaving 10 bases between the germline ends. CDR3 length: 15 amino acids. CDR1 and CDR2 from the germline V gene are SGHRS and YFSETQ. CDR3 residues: CASSLATGLQETQYF. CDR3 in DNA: TGCGCCAGCAGCTTGGCGACAGGACTCCAAGAGACCCAGTACTTC.

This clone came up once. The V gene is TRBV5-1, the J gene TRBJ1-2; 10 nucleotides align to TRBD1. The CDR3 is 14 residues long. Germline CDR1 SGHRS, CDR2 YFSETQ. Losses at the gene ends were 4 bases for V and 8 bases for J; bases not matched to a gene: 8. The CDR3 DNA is TGCGCCAGCAGCGCGGGACAGGGGTTCTCCGGCTACACCTTC. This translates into CASSAGQGFSGYTF.

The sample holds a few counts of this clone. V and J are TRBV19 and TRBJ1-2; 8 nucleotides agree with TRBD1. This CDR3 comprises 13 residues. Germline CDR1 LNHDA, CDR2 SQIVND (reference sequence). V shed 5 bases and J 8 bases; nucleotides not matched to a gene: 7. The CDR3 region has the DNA TGTGCCAGTAGTCCACGGGGACAGGTGGGCTACACCTTC. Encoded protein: CASSPRGQVGYTF.

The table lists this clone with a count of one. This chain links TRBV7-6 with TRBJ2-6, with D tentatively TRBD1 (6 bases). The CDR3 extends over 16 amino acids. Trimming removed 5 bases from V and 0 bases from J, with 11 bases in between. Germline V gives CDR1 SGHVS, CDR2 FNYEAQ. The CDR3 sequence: CASSPRDNSGANVLTF. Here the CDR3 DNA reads TGTGCCAGCAGCCCCAGGGACAACTCTGGGGCCAACGTCCTGACTTTC.

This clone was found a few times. The CDR3 reads CATDRVQYGYTF. The CDR3 DNA is TGTGCCACGGACAGGGTACAGTATGGCTACACCTTC. This chain joins TRBV2 and TRBJ1-2, with 8 bases matching TRBD1. J lost 5 bases, V lost 10 bases, and 6 bases had no gene match. CDR1 SNHLY and CDR2 FYNNEI come from the germline V gene. This CDR3 contains 12 residues.

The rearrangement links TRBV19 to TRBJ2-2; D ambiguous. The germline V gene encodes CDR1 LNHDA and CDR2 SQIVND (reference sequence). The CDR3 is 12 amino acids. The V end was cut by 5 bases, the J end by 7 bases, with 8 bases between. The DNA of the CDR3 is TGTGCCAGTAGTCCCGGCGGCGGGGAGCTGTTTTTT. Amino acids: CASSPGGGELFF.

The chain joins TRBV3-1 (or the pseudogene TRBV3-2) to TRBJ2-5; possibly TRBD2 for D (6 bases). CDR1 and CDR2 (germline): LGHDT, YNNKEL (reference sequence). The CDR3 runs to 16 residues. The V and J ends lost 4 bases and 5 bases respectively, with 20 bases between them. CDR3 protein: CASSLQGSGGEETQYF. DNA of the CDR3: TGTGCCAGCAGCCTCCAAGGATCCGGGGGTGAGGAGACCCAGTACTTC.

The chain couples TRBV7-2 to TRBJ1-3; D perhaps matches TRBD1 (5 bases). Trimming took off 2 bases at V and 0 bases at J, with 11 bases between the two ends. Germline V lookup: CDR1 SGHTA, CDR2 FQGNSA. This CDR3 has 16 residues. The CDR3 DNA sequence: TGTGCCAGCAGCTTAATGACAGTTAGCTCTGGAAACACCATATATTTT. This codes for CASSLMTVSSGNTIYF.

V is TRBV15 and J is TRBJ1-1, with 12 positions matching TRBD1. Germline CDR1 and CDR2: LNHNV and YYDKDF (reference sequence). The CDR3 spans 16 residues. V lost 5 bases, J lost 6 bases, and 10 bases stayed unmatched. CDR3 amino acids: CATSRDRGQTLAEAFF. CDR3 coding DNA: TGTGCCACCAGCCGGGACAGGGGGCAGACATTGGCTGAAGCTTTCTTT. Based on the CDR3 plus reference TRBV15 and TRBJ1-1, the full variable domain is DAMVIQNPRYQVTQFGKPVTLSCSQTLNHNVMYWYQQKSSQAPKLLFHYYDKDFNNEADTPDNFQSRRPNTSFCFLDIRSPGLGDTAMYLCATSRDRGQTLAEAFFGQGTRLTVV.